This TCR beta chain was sequenced for a study of blood T cells in healthy people across ages. V shed 3 bases and J shed 5 bases, with 23 bases lying between them. The CDR3 has 17 amino acids. This clonotype appeared a few times. Using a J-beta primer mix together with a sample-barcoded 5' primer, a second PCR was run for 7 to 11 cycles. A single record per CDR3 protein comes from TCRdb applying MiXCR to the 5' RACE reads. The table includes around 1,800,000 distinct CDR3 sequences, 35% to 50% detected once. This TCR came from a human donor in good health. The chain combines TRBV12-3 or TRBV12-4 with TRBJ2-7; possible D gene TRBD1, 5 bases. The source material was blood. The CDR3 region is CASSFELGPGNGNEQYF. The CDR3 nucleotides are TGTGCCAGCAGTTTTGAGCTTGGGCCAGGGAATGGGAACGAGCAGTACTTC.